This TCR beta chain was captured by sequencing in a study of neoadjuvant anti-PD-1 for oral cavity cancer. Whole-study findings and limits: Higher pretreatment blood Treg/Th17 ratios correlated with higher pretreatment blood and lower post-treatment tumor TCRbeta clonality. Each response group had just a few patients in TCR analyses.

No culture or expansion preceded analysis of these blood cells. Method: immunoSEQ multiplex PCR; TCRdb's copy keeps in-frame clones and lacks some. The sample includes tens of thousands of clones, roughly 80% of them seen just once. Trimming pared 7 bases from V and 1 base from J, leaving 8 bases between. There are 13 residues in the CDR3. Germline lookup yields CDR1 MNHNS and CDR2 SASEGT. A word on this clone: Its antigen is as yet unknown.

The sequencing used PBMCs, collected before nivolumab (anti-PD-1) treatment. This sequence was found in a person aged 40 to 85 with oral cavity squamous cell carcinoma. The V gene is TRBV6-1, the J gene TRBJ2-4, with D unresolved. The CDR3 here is CASTPEAKNIQYF. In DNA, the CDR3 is TGTGCCAGCACCCCCGAGGCCAAAAACATTCAGTACTTC.